A single sample gave rise to the 19 T cell receptor beta chains below, sequenced in a study of PD-1 blockade in mismatch repair-deficient tumors. Sequenced by immunoSEQ multiplex PCR; TCRdb stores in-frame clones only, minus some. The sample includes 90,000 to 130,000 clones, 60% to 85% of them seen just once. Here the sequenced sample was peripheral blood, taken roughly 60 weeks after starting pembrolizumab. Every receptor here comes from an adult with mismatch repair-deficient cancer.

V gene TRBV29-1 combines with J gene TRBJ1-1; a possible D gene is TRBD1 (6 bases). V dropped 4 bases and J dropped 7 bases, with 13 bases sitting between them. The CDR3 sequence is 12 residues long. Germline loops: CDR1 SQVTM, CDR2 ANQGSEA. The chain's CDR3 is CSVVKGGSEAFF. The CDR3 region has the DNA TGCAGCGTTGTAAAGGGGGGCAGTGAAGCTTTCTTT.

The genes are TRBV6-5 and TRBJ2-4; 7 bases line up with TRBD2. CDR1 is MNHEY, CDR2 SVGAGI, per germline. J gave up 6 bases and V 7 bases, and 9 bases lay outside the gene matches. The CDR3 extends over 14 amino acids. CDR3: CASTRGRASNIQYF. CDR3 nucleotide sequence: TGTGCCAGCACAAGAGGGAGGGCCTCAAACATTCAGTACTTC.

The rearrangement links TRBV29-1 to TRBJ2-7; D may be TRBD1 (5 bases). Germline CDR1 SQVTM, CDR2 ANQGSEA. V was clipped by 0 bases and J by 3 bases, with 6 bases between them. The CDR3 contains 12 residues. In DNA, the CDR3 is TGCAGCGTTGAAGAACAGGACTACGAGCAGTACTTC. Its translation is CSVEEQDYEQYF.

The chain carries TRBV11-2 and TRBJ1-1, with D unclear. CDR1 is SGHAT and CDR2 is FQNNGV in the germline V gene. CDR3 size: 13 residues. Trimming cost V 6 bases and J 0 bases, with 8 bases left between them. The CDR3 loop is CASRRTVNTEAFF. CDR3 coding DNA: TGTGCCAGCAGGAGAACTGTGAACACTGAAGCTTTCTTT. Full variable domain (remainder filled in from reference TRBV11-2 and TRBJ1-1): EAGVAQSPRYKIIEKRQSVAFWCNPISGHATLYWYQQILGQGPKLLIQFQNNGVVDDSQLPKDRFSAERLKGVDSTLKIQPAKLEDSAVYLCASRRTVNTEAFFGQGTRLTVV.

V gene TRBV29-1 combines with J gene TRBJ1-1; D gene unclear. There are 13 residues in the CDR3. The V gene's germline CDR1 is SQVTM and CDR2 ANQGSEA. The V gene lost 2 bases and the J gene lost 10 bases, with 17 bases spanning the gap. The CDR3 protein is CSVEWMSALGAFF. DNA for the CDR3: TGCAGCGTTGAATGGATGTCAGCACTTGGAGCTTTCTTT.

The chain uses TRBV10-3 and TRBJ2-7; D perhaps matches TRBD1 (5 bases). There are 11 residues in the CDR3. The V gene lost 6 bases and the J gene lost 4 bases, with 7 bases spanning the gap. Germline CDR1 ENHRY, CDR2 SYGVKD. In DNA, the CDR3 is TGTGCCATCAGAGACAGTTACGAGCAGTACTTC. Protein sequence: CAIRDSYEQYF.

CDR3 sequence: CASSLREGTGELFF. The CDR3 DNA reads as TGTGCCAGCAGCTTAAGGGAAGGGACCGGGGAGCTGTTTTTT. The rearrangement uses TRBV7-6 and TRBJ2-2; no definite D call. The germline V gene encodes CDR1 SGHVS and CDR2 FNYEAQ. The germline V and J ends were trimmed by 2 bases and 5 bases, with 9 bases remaining between them. The CDR3 extends over 14 amino acids.

Note on this clone: This same CDR3 is encoded by further DNA sequences in the sample. The genes are TRBV19 and TRBJ2-6, with a tentative D call TRBD1 (5 bases). Germline lookup yields CDR1 LNHDA and CDR2 SQIVND (reference sequence). V lost 5 bases to trimming and J lost 0 bases, with 8 bases between them. The CDR3 has 15 amino acids. The CDR3 region is CASSVTGSGANVLTF. The CDR3 coding sequence is TGTGCCAGTAGTGTAACAGGCTCTGGGGCCAACGTCCTGACTTTC.

The chain combines TRBV9 with TRBJ2-3, with D perhaps being TRBD1 or TRBD2 (6 bases each). The CDR3 is made up of 16 amino acids. V was clipped by 2 bases and J by 0 bases, with 13 bases between them. Germline V gives CDR1 SGDLS, CDR2 YYNGEE. CDR3 nucleotide sequence: TGTGCCAGCAGCGTGGAGGGGGGATCAAGCACAGATACGCAGTATTTT. It is translated as CASSVEGGSSTDTQYF.

The chain has TRBV19 and TRBJ2-1, with 7 bases lining up with TRBD2. Germline CDR1 reads LNHDA; CDR2 reads SQIVND (reference sequence). This CDR3 is 15 amino acids long. Unmatched junction bases numbered 7, after V lost 8 bases and J lost 0 bases. The CDR3 protein is CASFWAGASYNEQFF. CDR3 DNA: TGTGCCAGTTTCTGGGCGGGAGCCTCCTACAATGAGCAGTTCTTC.

V gene TRBV19 combines with J gene TRBJ2-1, with TRBD1 identical over 7 bases. This CDR3 is 14 amino acids long. The junction had 14 bases not matched to a gene; V was cut back by 6 bases and J by 12 bases. CDR1 LNHDA and CDR2 SQIVND come from the germline V gene (reference sequence). CDR3 sequence: CASSSGQFLGGQFF. The CDR3 DNA reads TGTGCCAGTAGCTCGGGACAGTTCCTCGGCGGGCAGTTCTTC.

The V gene is TRBV6-1, the J gene TRBJ1-5; D not resolved. This CDR3 is built from 16 residues. The germline V and J ends were trimmed by 1 base and 0 bases, with 10 bases remaining between them. Germline CDR1 MNHNS, CDR2 SASEGT. The CDR3 spells CASSEGSVYSNQPQHF. CDR3 coding DNA: TGTGCCAGCAGTGAAGGGTCCGTATATAGCAATCAGCCCCAGCATTTT.

This clone was observed a handful of times. This chain connects TRBV5-1 to TRBJ1-2; D might be TRBD1 (6 bases). The CDR3 is made up of 13 amino acids. Looked up from germline, CDR1 is SGHRS and CDR2 is YFSETQ. V was cut by 3 bases and J by 2 bases, with 8 bases left in between. The chain's CDR3 is CASSYDRNYGYTF. The CDR3 nucleotides are TGCGCCAGCAGCTACGACAGGAACTATGGCTACACCTTC.

The gene calls are TRBV5-4 and TRBJ2-2, with 14 nucleotides matching TRBD2. V shed 4 bases and J 0 bases; nucleotides not matched to a gene: 5. Germline V gene data show CDR1 as SGHNT and CDR2 as YYREEE (reference sequence). The CDR3 runs to 18 residues. The CDR3 loop is CASSPRTSGRTNTGELFF. For the CDR3, the DNA is TGTGCCAGCAGCCCGAGGACTAGCGGGAGGACGAACACCGGGGAGCTGTTTTTT.

V usage is TRBV9 and J usage is TRBJ1-1; D possibly corresponds to TRBD1 (5 bases). The germline V gene encodes CDR1 SGDLS and CDR2 YYNGEE. The V end lost 3 bases, the J end lost 1 base, and 13 bases lay between the germline ends. This CDR3 comprises 15 residues. CDR3 sequence (DNA): TGTGCCAGCAGCGCCAGAACAGGTGGGAACACTGAAGCTTTCTTT. Translated: CASSARTGGNTEAFF.

The chain combines TRBV30 with TRBJ2-5; 7 nucleotides line up with TRBD1. CDR1 and CDR2 from the germline V gene are GTSNPN and SVGIG (reference sequence). The ends lost 0 bases at V and 2 bases at J; junction bases unmatched: 6. The CDR3 totals 15 residues. The CDR3 DNA is TGTGCCTGGAGTGTTGGCAGGGGGTGGCAAGAGACCCAGTACTTC. It specifies CAWSVGRGWQETQYF.

The J gene is TRBJ2-3, the V gene TRBV14; D not certain. The CDR3 loop spans 14 amino acids. V was trimmed by 4 bases and J by 4 bases, leaving 12 bases between them. Germline loops: CDR1 SGHDN, CDR2 FVKESK. CDR3 bases: TGTGCCAGCAGCCTGGACCTGGGCGCAGATACGCAGTATTTT. Translating gives CASSLDLGADTQYF.

The genes are TRBV15 and TRBJ2-7, with D maybe TRBD1 (6 bases). This CDR3 has 14 amino acids. V was shortened by 0 bases and J by 4 bases, with 10 bases between the two germline ends. Germline V gives CDR1 LNHNV, CDR2 YYDKDF (reference sequence). CDR3 in amino acids: CATSRDRGGYEQYF. CDR3 nucleotides: TGTGCCACCAGCAGAGACAGGGGTGGGTACGAGCAGTACTTC. The full variable domain, rest sourced from reference TRBV15 and TRBJ2-7, is DAMVIQNPRYQVTQFGKPVTLSCSQTLNHNVMYWYQQKSSQAPKLLFHYYDKDFNNEADTPDNFQSRRPNTSFCFLDIRSPGLGDTAMYLCATSRDRGGYEQYFGPGTRLTVT.

This clone showed up just once. The chain uses TRBV11-2 and TRBJ2-7; D may be TRBD1 or TRBD2 (5 bases each). The V and J ends lost 1 base and 9 bases respectively, with 13 bases between them. The CDR3 consists of 13 residues. Per the germline V gene, CDR1 is SGHAT and CDR2 is FQNNGV. CDR3 DNA: TGTGCCAGCAGCTTAGCAGTGGGGGAAGGGCAGTACTTC. It codes for CASSLAVGEGQYF.